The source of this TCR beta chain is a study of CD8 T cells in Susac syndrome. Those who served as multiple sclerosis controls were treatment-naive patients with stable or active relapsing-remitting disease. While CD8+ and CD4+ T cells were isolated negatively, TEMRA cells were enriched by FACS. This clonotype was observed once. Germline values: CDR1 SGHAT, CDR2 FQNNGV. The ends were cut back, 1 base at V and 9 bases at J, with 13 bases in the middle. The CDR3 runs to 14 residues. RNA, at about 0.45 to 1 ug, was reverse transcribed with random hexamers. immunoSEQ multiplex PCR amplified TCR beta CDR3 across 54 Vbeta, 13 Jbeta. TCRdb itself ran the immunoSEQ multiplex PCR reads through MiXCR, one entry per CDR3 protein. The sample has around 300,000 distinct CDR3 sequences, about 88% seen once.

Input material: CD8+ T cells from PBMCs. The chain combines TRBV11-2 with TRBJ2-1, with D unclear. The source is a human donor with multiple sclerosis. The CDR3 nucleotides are TGTGCCAGCAGCTTAGTCCAGCTAGTTGCTGAGCAGTTCTTC. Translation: CASSLVQLVAEQFF.